The next 17 T cell receptor beta chains were all read from a single sample in a study of control samples from healthy donors and cancer patients. Profiling relied on immunoSEQ multiplex PCR, and the TCRdb table lists in-frame clones only, not all of them. The table includes 130,000 or so clones, about 88% detected once. The specimen was blood. The receptors were gathered from a man in his fifties in good health.

The CDR3 nucleotides read TGTGCCAGCAACAGGGGGACCAGGGCAGATACGCAGTATTTT. Protein: CASNRGTRADTQYF. The rearrangement joins TRBV6-5 to TRBJ2-3, with TRBD1 matching 8 bases. Germline CDR1 is MNHEY and CDR2 is SVGAGI. The J segment lost 4 bases and the V segment lost 7 bases, leaving 7 bases of the junction unmatched. The CDR3 covers 14 residues.

The chain employs TRBV10-2 and TRBJ1-2; no clear D gene. Germline loops: CDR1 WSHSY, CDR2 SAAADI. CDR3 length: 14 amino acids. V lost 7 bases, J lost 8 bases, and 20 bases lay in between. CDR3 in amino acids: CASTSLERSSGYTF. The CDR3 DNA reads as TGCGCCAGCACAAGTCTGGAGCGATCGAGCGGCTACACCTTC.

The chain joins TRBV3-1 (or the pseudogene TRBV3-2) to TRBJ1-6; no clear D gene. V was pared by 0 bases and J by 4 bases, with 7 bases between. The CDR3 loop spans 15 amino acids. From germline, CDR1 is LGHDT and CDR2 YNNKEL (reference sequence). CDR3 protein: CASSQEEGYNSPLHF. CDR3 nucleotide sequence: TGTGCCAGCAGCCAAGAGGAGGGTTATAATTCACCCCTCCACTTT.

The genes are TRBV5-1 and TRBJ2-1, with a weak D call TRBD2 (5 bases). Germline V CDR1 and CDR2: SGHRS, YFSETQ. There are 14 residues in the CDR3. V lost 4 bases, J lost 5 bases, and 13 bases lay in between. The CDR3 region is CASSRGRVNNEQFF. Written as DNA, the CDR3 is TGCGCCAGCAGCCGAGGGCGGGTAAACAATGAGCAGTTCTTC.

The chain is built from TRBV6-5 and TRBJ1-1; weak D call: TRBD1 (5 bases). CDR3 length: 14 residues. Germline CDR1 reads MNHEY; CDR2 reads SVGAGI. V was clipped by 6 bases and J by 1 base, with 12 bases between them. CDR3 nucleotide sequence: TGTGCCAGCAGCAAAATAACAGGGAACACTGAAGCTTTCTTT. It codes for CASSKITGNTEAFF.

The chain has TRBV5-6 and TRBJ2-7, with 8 bases fitting TRBD1. Germline CDR1 is SGHDT and CDR2 is YYEEEE. The CDR3 has 14 amino acids. The V and J ends lost 7 bases and 4 bases, in that order; junction bases with no gene match: 10. CDR3 amino acids: CASAPGGVGYEQYF. CDR3 bases: TGTGCCAGCGCTCCAGGGGGCGTCGGTTACGAGCAGTACTTC.

The chain is built from TRBV23-1 and TRBJ1-5; tentatively, D is TRBD1 (6 bases). TRBV23-1 is flagged as an ORF with uncertain function. The germline V and J ends were trimmed by 8 bases and 7 bases, with 9 bases remaining between them. This CDR3 contains 11 residues. The CDR3 spells CASFRGQPQHF. The DNA of the CDR3 is TGCGCCAGCTTCAGGGGACAGCCCCAGCATTTT.

The chain joins TRBV27 to TRBJ1-2, with a weak D call TRBD1 (6 bases). V gave up 2 bases and J gave up 6 bases, with 13 bases separating them. Germline CDR1 reads MNHEY; CDR2 reads SMNVEV (reference sequence). The CDR3 is made up of 14 amino acids. CDR3 region: CASSLIPGADGYTF. Here the CDR3 DNA reads TGTGCCAGCAGTTTAATTCCAGGGGCGGATGGCTACACCTTC.

The chain uses TRBV19 and TRBJ1-5, with 9 bases that match TRBD1. The V and J ends lost 5 bases and 1 base, in that order; junction bases with no gene match: 9. The CDR3 sequence is 17 residues long. Per germline, CDR1 LNHDA and CDR2 SQIVND (reference sequence). DNA of the CDR3: TGTGCCAGTAGTTTCGGGACAGGGCCTGGGAGCAATCAGCCCCAGCATTTT. Its translation: CASSFGTGPGSNQPQHF.

The chain employs TRBV15 and TRBJ1-1; 8 nucleotides match TRBD1. V shed 0 bases and J 1 base; nucleotides not matched to a gene: 10. This CDR3 has 18 amino acids. Germline values: CDR1 LNHNV, CDR2 YYDKDF (reference sequence). The CDR3 region is CATSRDQWDRTTNTEAFF. CDR3 sequence (DNA): TGTGCCACCAGCAGAGATCAGTGGGACAGGACGACGAACACTGAAGCTTTCTTT.

This chain links TRBV5-4 with TRBJ2-7, with D perhaps given as TRBD1 or TRBD2 (5 bases each). Germline lookup yields CDR1 SGHNT and CDR2 YYREEE (reference sequence). This CDR3 is 16 amino acids long. The V gene lost 3 bases and the J gene lost 0 bases, with 16 bases spanning the gap. CDR3 nucleotides: TGTGCCAGCAGCTGGGACCCCGATAGGGCCTCCTACGAGCAGTACTTC. Residues: CASSWDPDRASYEQYF.

The J gene is TRBJ1-1, the V gene TRBV5-6, with 10 bases fitting TRBD1. From germline, CDR1 is SGHDT and CDR2 YYEEEE. The J segment lost 4 bases and the V segment lost 6 bases, leaving 12 bases of the junction unmatched. This CDR3 region has 16 residues. The CDR3 sequence is CASNFLTGTGVTEAFF. CDR3 nucleotides: TGTGCCAGCAACTTTCTAACCGGGACAGGGGTCACTGAAGCTTTCTTT. The full variable domain, completed using reference TRBV5-6 and TRBJ1-1, is DAGVTQSPTHLIKTRGQQVTLRCSPKSGHDTVSWYQQALGQGPQFIFQYYEEEERQRGNFPDRFSGHQFPNYSSELNVNALLLGDSALYLCASNFLTGTGVTEAFFGQGTRLTVV.

A few counts support this clone. The chain couples TRBV5-4 to TRBJ2-1; TRBD2 is a possible D gene (5 bases). CDR1 and CDR2 (germline): SGHNT, YYREEE (reference sequence). V was shortened by 4 bases and J by 0 bases, with 8 bases between the two germline ends. The CDR3 length is 14 residues. The CDR3 region has the DNA TGTGCCAGCAGCGGCGACTACTCCTACAATGAGCAGTTCTTC. Its protein product is CASSGDYSYNEQFF.

The count of this clone is one. The V call is TRBV2, the J call TRBJ1-2; the match to TRBD1 covers 11 bases. The CDR3 length is 19 residues. Germline V gene data show CDR1 as SNHLY and CDR2 as FYNNEI. With V trimmed by 0 bases and J by 14 bases, 23 bases remained unmatched. CDR3 bases: TGTGCCAGCAGTGAAGCGAAAATTGGGACAGGGGGATATATGATTTCGGGGACCTTC. It encodes CASSEAKIGTGGYMISGTF.

The chain employs TRBV7-8 and TRBJ1-1, with TRBD1 matching over 7 bases. This CDR3 is built from 14 residues. Trimming took 5 bases from V and 2 from J; bases not matched to a gene: 5. Germline lookup yields CDR1 SGHVS and CDR2 FQNEAQ. CDR3 protein: CASSPGQANTEAFF. CDR3 bases: TGTGCCAGCAGCCCTGGACAGGCAAACACTGAAGCTTTCTTT.

The V gene is TRBV5-1, the J gene TRBJ2-5; D gene uncertain. Germline CDR1 is SGHRS and CDR2 is YFSETQ. The CDR3 sequence is 12 residues long. Trimming took 5 bases from V and 2 from J, leaving 7 bases between them. Here the CDR3 DNA reads TGCGCCAGCAGGGGTCAGCAAGAGACCCAGTACTTC. It specifies CASRGQQETQYF.

The chain links TRBV21-1 to TRBJ2-7; the table's D call of TRBD1 was not tested on the DNA. TRBV21-1 is classified as a pseudogene. This CDR3 is 17 amino acids long. This CDR3 reads CASSKRRPGQSSYEQYF. The CDR3 region has the DNA TGTGCCAGCAGCAAGCGACGTCCGGGACAGTCCTCCTACGAGCAGTACTTC.